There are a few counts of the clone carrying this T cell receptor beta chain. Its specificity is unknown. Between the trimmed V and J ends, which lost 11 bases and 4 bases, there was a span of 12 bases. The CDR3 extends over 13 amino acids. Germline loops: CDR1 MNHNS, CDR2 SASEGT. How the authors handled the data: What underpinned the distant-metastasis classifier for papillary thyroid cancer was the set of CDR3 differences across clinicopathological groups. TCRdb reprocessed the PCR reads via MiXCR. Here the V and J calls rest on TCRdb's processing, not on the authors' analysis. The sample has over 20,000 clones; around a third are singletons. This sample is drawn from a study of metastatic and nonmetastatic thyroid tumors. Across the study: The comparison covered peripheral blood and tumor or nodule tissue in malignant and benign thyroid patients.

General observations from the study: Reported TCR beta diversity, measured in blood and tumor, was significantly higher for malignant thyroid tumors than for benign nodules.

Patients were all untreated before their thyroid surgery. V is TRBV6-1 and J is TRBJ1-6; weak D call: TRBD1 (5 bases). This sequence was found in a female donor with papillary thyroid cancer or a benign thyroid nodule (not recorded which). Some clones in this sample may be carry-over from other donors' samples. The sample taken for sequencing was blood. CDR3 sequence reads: CAGGRGYNSPLHF. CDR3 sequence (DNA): TGTGCCGGGGGAAGGGGATATAATTCACCCCTCCACTTT.